The 13 T cell receptor beta chains below all came from one sample that was sequenced in a study of shared clonotypes between healthy human individuals. Here immunoSEQ multiplex PCR was the method, and the copy in TCRdb shows in-frame clones only, minus some. The sample carries some 650,000 clones, more than 95% recorded once. The sequencing input was naive CD4+ T cells sorted from blood. This sample's subset: CD45RA+ positively selected. These receptors were collected from a young woman in good health.

In its sample, this clone was seen once. Other nucleotide sequences in the sample specify the same CDR3. The J gene is TRBJ2-5, the V gene TRBV5-1; D may be TRBD2 (5 bases). V shed 0 bases and J shed 2 bases, with 5 bases lying between them. CDR3 length: 13 amino acids. Germline V lookup: CDR1 SGHRS, CDR2 YFSETQ. Written as DNA, the CDR3 is TGCGCCAGCAGCTTGGGAGGGCAAGAGACCCAGTACTTC. Translation: CASSLGGQETQYF.

The CDR3 DNA follows: TGTGCCAGCAGCGTTAACTATGGCTACACCTTC. Translating gives CASSVNYGYTF. The chain carries TRBV6-1 and TRBJ1-2; D gene unclear. Trimming took 6 bases from V and 1 from J, leaving 3 bases between them. The CDR3 length is 11 residues. Germline CDR1 MNHNS, CDR2 SASEGT.

Here the CDR3 DNA reads TGTGCCATCAGTGAGTCCGGGGTTTCTGGAAACACCATATATTTT. This translates into CAISESGVSGNTIYF. The chain recombines TRBV10-3 with TRBJ1-3; D gene uncertain. The CDR3 length is 15 residues. Per the germline V gene, CDR1 is ENHRY and CDR2 is SYGVKD. V dropped 0 bases and J dropped 1 base, with 7 bases sitting between them.

V is TRBV7-2 and J is TRBJ2-7, with a tentative D call TRBD1 (5 bases). The CDR3 loop spans 15 amino acids. Germline CDR1 and CDR2: SGHTA and FQGNSA. V lost 1 base and J lost 0, with 10 bases in between. CDR3 loop: CASSLVQGASYEQYF. DNA of the CDR3: TGTGCCAGCAGCTTAGTCCAGGGCGCCTCCTACGAGCAGTACTTC.

The chain carries TRBV13 and TRBJ2-3; 13 bases line up with TRBD2. The junction had 7 bases not matched to a gene; V was cut back by 2 bases and J by 14 bases. This CDR3 has 14 residues. Germline V gene sequence: CDR1 PRHDT, CDR2 FYEKMQ (reference sequence). The CDR3 region is CASSLTSGRAYRYF. The DNA of the CDR3 is TGTGCCAGCAGCTTAACTAGCGGGAGGGCCTATCGGTATTTT. The whole variable domain, filled in from reference TRBV13 and TRBJ2-3, reads AAGVIQSPRHLIKEKRETATLKCYPIPRHDTVYWYQQGPGQDPQFLISFYEKMQSDKGSIPDRFSAQQFSDYHSELNMSSLELGDSALYFCASSLTSGRAYRYFGPGTRLTVL.

The chain joins TRBV11-2 to TRBJ2-1; 10 bases are shared with TRBD1. Trimming took 4 bases from V and 4 from J; bases not matched to a gene: 1. In germline, CDR1 is SGHAT, CDR2 FQNNGV. The CDR3 contains 14 residues. The CDR3 region is CASSSGQGYNEQFF. CDR3 bases: TGTGCCAGCAGCTCGGGACAGGGGTACAATGAGCAGTTCTTC.

The chain links TRBV19 to TRBJ2-5; D tentatively reads TRBD1 or TRBD2 (5 bases each). The CDR3 extends over 14 amino acids. Germline V lookup: CDR1 LNHDA, CDR2 SQIVND (reference sequence). Trimming shortened V by 5 bases and J by 2 bases, and 12 bases separated the two germline ends. The CDR3 bases are TGTGCCAGTAGTCCCGGGACGCCTCAAGAGACCCAGTACTTC. As protein: CASSPGTPQETQYF.

J is TRBJ2-3 and V is TRBV5-1; D unresolved. V was clipped by 4 bases and J by 2 bases, with 8 bases between them. Germline CDR1 reads SGHRS; CDR2 reads YFSETQ. This CDR3 contains 13 residues. The CDR3 nucleotides read TGCGCCAGCAGCCTACAGTACACAGATACGCAGTATTTT. It encodes CASSLQYTDTQYF.

This chain connects TRBV2 to TRBJ2-7, with 7 bases identical to TRBD2. The germline V gene has CDR1 SNHLY and CDR2 FYNNEI. CDR3 length: 14 amino acids. Trimming took 6 bases from V and 2 from J; bases not matched to a gene: 7. The CDR3 bases are TGTGCCAGCAGCAAACTAGCGAACACCTACGAGCAGTACTTC. Its translation: CASSKLANTYEQYF.

The rearrangement links TRBV19 to TRBJ2-7; possibly TRBD1 or TRBD2 for D (5 bases each). The CDR3 runs 13 residues. Per germline, CDR1 LNHDA and CDR2 SQIVND (reference sequence). Trimming took off 7 bases at V and 1 base at J, with 11 bases between the two ends. CDR3 sequence: CASKRDGSYEQYF. Written as DNA, the CDR3 is TGTGCCAGTAAAAGGGACGGATCCTACGAGCAGTACTTC.

This chain links TRBV28 with TRBJ2-7, with TRBD1 matching over 7 bases. Per the germline V gene, CDR1 is MDHEN and CDR2 is SYDVKM. The CDR3 covers 15 residues. Germline trimming cut 5 bases from V and 3 bases from J; bases unmatched to any gene: 10. CDR3: CASSQTRDSDYEQYF. The CDR3 nucleotides are TGTGCCAGCAGTCAGACCCGGGACAGCGACTACGAGCAGTACTTC.

The chain links TRBV28 to TRBJ1-2, with unresolved D. V lost 2 bases to trimming and J lost 8 bases, with 15 bases between them. This CDR3 comprises 14 residues. In germline, CDR1 is MDHEN, CDR2 SYDVKM. Here the CDR3 DNA reads TGTGCCAGCAGTTTAGAGGGAACTATGGGGGGCTACACCTTC. It translates to CASSLEGTMGGYTF.

This rearrangement joins TRBV5-8 to TRBJ1-5, with 8 bases that match TRBD1. V was pared by 5 bases and J by 5 bases, with 6 bases of the junction left unmatched. The CDR3 consists of 14 residues. The germline gives CDR1 SGHTS, CDR2 YDEGEE. Written as DNA, the CDR3 is TGTGCCAGCAGTAAAGGACAGGGCGATCAGCCCCAGCATTTT. Translated, it gives CASSKGQGDQPQHF.